This is a list of T cell receptor beta chains from one sample in a study of cytomegalovirus exposure and HLA in healthy donors. Profiling relied on immunoSEQ multiplex PCR, and the TCRdb table lists in-frame clones only, not all of them. Counted here are 120,000 or so clones, 80% to 90% occurring once; the ten biggest clones make up around 4.5%. Sample: PBMCs. The receptor set was obtained from a young man in good health and CMV-seropositive. CDR3s include the opening cysteine and the closing phenylalanine or tryptophan. The D gene is left open where the match is weak. Clone size is given for some rows only: seen once, a few or many times, or a class if the clone is expanded.

TGCGCCAGCAGCTTGGCCGGGGGGCCTACCTACGAGCAGTACTTC,CASSLAGGPTYEQYF,few,TRBJ2-7,TRBV5-1,.
TGTGCCAGCAGCTCGGGGCGGGGGGGACGCAATGAGCAGTTCTTC,CASSSGRGGRNEQFF,.,TRBJ2-1,TRBV7-6,TRBD2
TGTGCCAGCAGTGCGACAGGGGATAATTCACCCCTCCACTTT,CASSATGDNSPLHF,few,TRBJ1-6,TRBV6-4,TRBD1
TGTGCCAGCAGCGTAACGACAGGGGCTTACGAGCAGTACTTC,CASSVTTGAYEQYF,.,TRBJ2-7,TRBV5-6,TRBD1
TGTGCCAGCAGCAGAGGGACAGGAGATCAGCCCCAGCATTTT,CASSRGTGDQPQHF,.,TRBJ1-5,TRBV11-2,TRBD1
TGTGCCAGCAGCTTAGCTCGGGGTTATGGCTACACCTTC,CASSLARGYGYTF,.,TRBJ1-2,TRBV7-2,.
TGCGCCAGCACCTCCGGGACAGGGAGTGCAGATACGCAGTATTTT,CASTSGTGSADTQYF,.,TRBJ2-3,TRBV5-1,TRBD1
TGTGCCAGCACTTCCCCAGGGGGCACTGGGGCCAACGTCCTGACTTTC,CASTSPGGTGANVLTF,once,TRBJ2-6,TRBV28,TRBD1
TGTGCCAGCAGTGGGTCAGGGGCTTATGGCTACACCTTC,CASSGSGAYGYTF,.,TRBJ1-2,TRBV2,.
TGCGCCAGCAGTGAGTTAGCAGGAGGGGCCTACGAGCAGTACTTC,CASSELAGGAYEQYF,.,TRBJ2-7,TRBV10-1,.
TGTGCCAGCAGTTTCCCCGGACTAGCGGGGGGCCGAGGGGAGCAGTACTTC,CASSFPGLAGGRGEQYF,once,TRBJ2-7,TRBV28,TRBD2
TGTGCCAGCAGCTCCCCGGGACAGGGACCAGATACGCAGTATTTT,CASSSPGQGPDTQYF,.,TRBJ2-3,TRBV11-2,TRBD1
TGTGCCAGCAGCTTAGACGGCAGCGTCTCTGGAAACACCATATATTTT,CASSLDGSVSGNTIYF,.,TRBJ1-3,TRBV7-2,.
TGTGCCAGCAGCCTCGTCGGGAGGGGGTATAATGAAAAACTGTTTTTT,CASSLVGRGYNEKLFF,.,TRBJ1-4,TRBV4-2,.
TGTGCTAGCGCAGGGGTTAGTACAGATACGCAGTATTTT,CASAGVSTDTQYF,.,TRBJ2-3,TRBV12-5,.
TGTGCCAGCAGCTTAGCAGGGGGGACAGGGGGCACCGGGGAGCTGTTTTTT,CASSLAGGTGGTGELFF,once,TRBJ2-2,TRBV7-8,TRBD1
TGTGCCAGCAGCAAAGCAGAGTCGCAGAGGGCTTTACAAGATCAGCCCCAGCATTTT,CASSKAESQRALQDQPQHF,.,TRBJ1-5,TRBV21-1,.
TGTGCCAGCTTGGACAGCAGGGATTCACCCCTCCACTTT,CASLDSRDSPLHF,.,TRBJ1-6,TRBV7-9,.
TGTGCCAGCAGCTTTGATAGCGGGCGCACAGATACGCAGTATTTT,CASSFDSGRTDTQYF,.,TRBJ2-3,TRBV2,TRBD2
TGTGCCAGCAGTTATGAGAAGAACACTGAAGCTTTCTTT,CASSYEKNTEAFF,.,TRBJ1-1,TRBV6-6,.
TGCGCCAGCAGCTTGTACAGGGAGGGCTACGAGCAGTACTTC,CASSLYREGYEQYF,.,TRBJ2-7,TRBV5-1,.
TGTGCCAGCAGCATAGGGGAGGCTGGAAACACCATATATTTT,CASSIGEAGNTIYF,.,TRBJ1-3,TRBV5-5,.
TGTGCCAGCAGCGTAGATAACGGGGGGAAGAACAATGAGCAGTTCTTC,CASSVDNGGKNNEQFF,.,TRBJ2-1,TRBV9,TRBD2
TGTGCCAGTAGTTTCGCACCGAGCCTCTACAATCAGCCCCAGCATTTT,CASSFAPSLYNQPQHF,.,TRBJ1-5,TRBV19,.
TGTGCCAGCAGTTTTGGACAGGGGGCAGGTAGAGAGACCCAGTACTTC,CASSFGQGAGRETQYF,.,TRBJ2-5,TRBV6-6,TRBD1
TGTGCCAGCAGCCAAGACGAGACTAGCGGGGCGGTGGAGCAGTACTTC,CASSQDETSGAVEQYF,.,TRBJ2-7,TRBV4-2,TRBD2
TGTGCCAGCGCCGGGCGGACAGGGGCGATGAACACTGAAGCTTTCTTT,CASAGRTGAMNTEAFF,.,TRBJ1-1,TRBV25-1,TRBD1
TGTGCCAGCAGCCGGACAGGGCGTCGCTCTGGGGCCAACGTCCTGACTTTC,CASSRTGRRSGANVLTF,.,TRBJ2-6,TRBV2,TRBD1
TGTGCCAGCAGTTTAACAGGGGGCGTATACGAGCAGTACTTC,CASSLTGGVYEQYF,.,TRBJ2-7,TRBV27,TRBD1
TGTGCCAGCAGCGTACAGGGGGCTGGAAACACCATATATTTT,CASSVQGAGNTIYF,.,TRBJ1-3,TRBV11-2,TRBD1
TGTGCCAGCAGTGACCCCTCCTGGGTAAGAGGGAATCAGCCCCAGCATTTT,CASSDPSWVRGNQPQHF,.,TRBJ1-5,TRBV6-1,.
TGTGCCATCAGTGACAGGGGGCAACCTAATGAGCAGTTCTTC,CAISDRGQPNEQFF,once,TRBJ2-1,TRBV10-3,TRBD1
TGTGCCAGCAGTCAGGCAGGGGTGAGCTATGGCTACACCTTC,CASSQAGVSYGYTF,.,TRBJ1-2,TRBV28,.
TGTGCCAGCAGCTGGGGATGGGGGCGGGGGCAAGAGACCCAGTACTTC,CASSWGWGRGQETQYF,.,TRBJ2-5,TRBV5-5,.
TGTGCCAGCAGCCCGCAGGGAAGCGAGCAGTACTTC,CASSPQGSEQYF,.,TRBJ2-7,TRBV7-9,.
TGTGCCAGCAGCTCAGACGGGAACTATAATTCACCCCTCCACTTT,CASSSDGNYNSPLHF,.,TRBJ1-6,TRBV7-2,.
TGTGCCAGCAGCCCACGGGACTTTACGGGGGAGACCCAGTACTTC,CASSPRDFTGETQYF,.,TRBJ2-5,TRBV7-2,.
TGTGCCAGCAGCCGAGATCCAGCGAATTCACCCCTCCACTTT,CASSRDPANSPLHF,few,TRBJ1-6,TRBV11-2,.
TGTGCCAGCAGCCTAGGACAGGGTGGCACACCCCTCCACTTT,CASSLGQGGTPLHF,.,TRBJ1-6,TRBV6-1,TRBD1
TGTGCCAGCAGTGAAGATAGTCTGAACACCGGGGAGCTGTTTTTT,CASSEDSLNTGELFF,.,TRBJ2-2,TRBV2,.
TGTGCCAGCAGTTATGGCAGGGCCTACGAGCAGTACTTC,CASSYGRAYEQYF,few,TRBJ2-7,TRBV6-6,.
TGTGCCAGCAGTCTCCGGGAGTTCGTGGAGACCCAGTACTTC,CASSLREFVETQYF,once,TRBJ2-5,TRBV6-5,.
TGTGCCAGCAGTGAAGCGCTAGCGGGCACAGATACGCAGTATTTT,CASSEALAGTDTQYF,.,TRBJ2-3,TRBV6-1,TRBD2
TGCGCCAGCAGCCAAGAACGGACCGGGACAGTCTCCTACGAGCAGTACTTC,CASSQERTGTVSYEQYF,.,TRBJ2-7,TRBV4-1,TRBD1
TGTGCCAGCAGTCCGGATGGGGGGAGGGTTGGAGGCTACACCTTC,CASSPDGGRVGGYTF,.,TRBJ1-2,TRBV7-2,.
TGCGCCAGCAGCCAAGTGGGGCAGCTCACTGAAGCTTTCTTT,CASSQVGQLTEAFF,.,TRBJ1-1,TRBV4-1,.
TGTGCCAGCAGTTACGCGGCACGGCCCTCTGGAAACACCATATATTTT,CASSYAARPSGNTIYF,.,TRBJ1-3,TRBV6-5,.